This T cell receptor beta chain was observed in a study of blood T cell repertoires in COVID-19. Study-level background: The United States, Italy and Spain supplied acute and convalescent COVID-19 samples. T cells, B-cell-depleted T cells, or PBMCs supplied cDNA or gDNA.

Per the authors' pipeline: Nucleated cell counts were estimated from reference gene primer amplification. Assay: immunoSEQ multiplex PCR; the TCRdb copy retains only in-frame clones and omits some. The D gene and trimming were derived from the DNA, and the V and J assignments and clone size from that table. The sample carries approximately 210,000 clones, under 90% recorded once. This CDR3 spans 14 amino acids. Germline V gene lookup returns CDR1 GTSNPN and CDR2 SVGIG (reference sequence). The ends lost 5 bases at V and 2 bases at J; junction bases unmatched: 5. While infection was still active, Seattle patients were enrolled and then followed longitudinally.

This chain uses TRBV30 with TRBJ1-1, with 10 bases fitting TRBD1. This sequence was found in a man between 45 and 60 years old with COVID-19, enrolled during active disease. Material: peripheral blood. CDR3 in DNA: TGTGCCTGGGCCGGGACAGGGGCTAACACTGAAGCTTTCTTT. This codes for CAWAGTGANTEAFF.